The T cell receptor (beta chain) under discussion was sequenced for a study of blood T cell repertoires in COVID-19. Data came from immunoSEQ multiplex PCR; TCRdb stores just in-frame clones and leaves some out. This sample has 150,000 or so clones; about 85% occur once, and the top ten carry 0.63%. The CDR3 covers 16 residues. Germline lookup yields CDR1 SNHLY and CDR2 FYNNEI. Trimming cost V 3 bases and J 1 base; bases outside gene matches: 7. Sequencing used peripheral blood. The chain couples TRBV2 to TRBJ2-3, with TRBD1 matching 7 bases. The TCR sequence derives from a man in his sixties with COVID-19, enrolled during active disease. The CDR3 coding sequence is TGTGCCAGCAGTGAGACAGGGATAGGGGGCACAGATACGCAGTATTTT. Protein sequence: CASSETGIGGTDTQYF.